Described below is a single T cell receptor beta chain sequence and its context. Its antigen is currently unknown. Clones were read by immunoSEQ multiplex PCR, and TCRdb kept only the in-frame ones, dropping some. The sample contains about 69,000 clones, more than 75% of which appear only once. Stated time point: week 35, safety follow-up. A single vaccine dose contained 300 ug of mutant IDH1 20-mer peptide, and topical imiquimod was used with it. Scheduled for weeks 1, 3, 5, 7, 11, 15, 19 and 23, eight vaccinations were given to patients. This record comes from a study of a mutant IDH1 vaccine in newly diagnosed glioma. General observations from the study: Shifts in the top peripheral T cell clonotypes seemed unrelated to pseudoprogression.

V lost 5 bases and J lost 1, with 18 bases in between. The CDR3 sequence is 16 residues long. Germline V gene sequence: CDR1 SGHDT, CDR2 YYEEEE. The receptor comes from a man aged 30-40 years with glioma. Sequenced here: PBMCs, sampled from a glioma patient whose treatment included an IDH1 peptide vaccine. V and J are TRBV5-6 and TRBJ2-5, with D possibly matching TRBD1 (7 bases). DNA of the CDR3: TGTGCCAGCAGAAATGAAGGACAGGAGGGCCAAGAGACCCAGTACTTC. Translating it yields CASRNEGQEGQETQYF.